One and the same sample provided the 20 T cell receptor beta chains below, sequenced in a study of T cell repertoires in cytomegalovirus infection. These receptors' antigens are unknown. From the reads, TCRdb called clonotypes with MiXCR, one entry per CDR3 protein. Here the sample spans approximately 590,000 distinct CDR3 sequences, 35% to 50% being singletons. Material: cultured PBMCs, obtained from culture after CMV antigen stimulation. The receptors derive from a human donor in good health (CMV status not recorded). Some clones in this sample may be carry-over from other donors' samples.

The V call is TRBV19, the J call TRBJ2-1; 10 nucleotides align to TRBD2. CDR3 length: 19 amino acids. Trimming cost V 1 base and J 8 bases; bases outside gene matches: 17. Germline CDR1 reads LNHDA; CDR2 reads SQIVND (reference sequence). The DNA of the CDR3 is TGTGCCAGTAGTATAGCGGGGCTAGCGGGGGTCCCATCTACGGATGAGCAGTTCTTC. It encodes CASSIAGLAGVPSTDEQFF.

V gene TRBV2 combines with J gene TRBJ2-2, with D uncertain. The V and J ends lost 1 base and 6 bases respectively, with 6 bases between them. The CDR3 extends over 13 amino acids. Germline V gene sequence: CDR1 SNHLY, CDR2 FYNNEI. CDR3 loop: CASSEESAGELFF. Here the CDR3 DNA reads TGTGCCAGCAGTGAAGAGTCGGCCGGGGAGCTGTTTTTT.

The chain links TRBV6-9 to TRBJ1-1; D uncertain. The V and J ends lost 4 bases and 7 bases respectively, with 10 bases between them. Germline values: CDR1 MNHGY, CDR2 SVAAGI. The CDR3 extends over 12 amino acids. The CDR3 spells CASSFKANEAFF. In DNA, the CDR3 is TGTGCCAGCAGTTTCAAGGCCAATGAAGCTTTCTTT.

The chain couples TRBV28 to TRBJ2-5; TRBD2 might be the D (6 bases). The CDR3 contains 13 residues. Trimming removed 4 bases from V and 5 bases from J, with 11 bases in between. Germline V CDR1 and CDR2: MDHEN, SYDVKM. Here the CDR3 reads CASSSGLSETQYF. The CDR3 DNA reads TGTGCCAGCAGTTCCGGACTATCGGAGACCCAGTACTTC.

Notes on this clonotype: A junction boundary mismatches the germline segment, possibly from a read error. The chain carries TRBV7-2 and TRBJ2-7; no clear D gene. The CDR3 sequence is 13 residues long. Germline CDR1 reads SGHTA; CDR2 reads FQGNSA. The chain's CDR3 is CASSSINSYGQYF. DNA for the CDR3: TGTGCCAGCAGCTCAATAAATTCGTACGGGCAGTACTTC.

This clonotype was detected only a few times. V is TRBV7-9 and J is TRBJ1-3; no firm D call. The CDR3 consists of 16 residues. Germline values: CDR1 SEHNR, CDR2 FQNEAQ (reference sequence). V shed 5 bases and J shed 0 bases, with 14 bases lying between them. Here the CDR3 reads CASSGGPARSGNTIYF. CDR3 nucleotides: TGTGCCAGCAGCGGCGGCCCGGCCCGCTCTGGAAACACCATATATTTT.

The chain employs TRBV5-6 and TRBJ2-7, with 9 bases matching TRBD2. J was trimmed by 6 bases and V by 4 bases; bases with no gene match: 8. From germline, CDR1 is SGHDT and CDR2 YYEEEE. The CDR3 has 14 residues. The CDR3 DNA reads as TGTGCCAGCAGCGTAACTAGCGGGTCCGGCGAGCAGTACTTC. This encodes CASSVTSGSGEQYF.

Only one count was recorded for this clonotype. The CDR3, as DNA: TGCAGCGCTACTAGGCCCGAGGAGACCCAGTACTTC. Translation gives CSATRPEETQYF. The chain uses TRBV29-1 and TRBJ2-5; the D gene is possibly TRBD2 (5 bases). The germline V gene encodes CDR1 SQVTM and CDR2 ANQGSEA. V was pared by 7 bases and J by 5 bases, with 14 bases between. The CDR3 extends over 12 amino acids.

CDR3 sequence (DNA): TGTGCCAGCTCGCCGGGACTAGCGGGGGGACCATACCAAGAGACCCAGTACTTC. Its translation: CASSPGLAGGPYQETQYF. V is TRBV18 and J is TRBJ2-5, with 15 bases that match TRBD2. Germline CDR1 reads KGHSH; CDR2 reads LQKENI. The V segment lost 6 bases and the J segment 0 bases; nucleotides outside the gene matches: 8. The CDR3 sequence is 18 residues long. Supplemented by reference TRBV18 and TRBJ2-5, the full variable domain reads NAGVMQNPRHLVRRRGQEARLRCSPMKGHSHVYWYRQLPEEGLKFMVYLQKENIIDESGMPKERFSAEFPKEGPSILRIQQVVRGDSAAYFCASSPGLAGGPYQETQYFGPGTRLLVL.

The chain links TRBV12-3 or TRBV12-4 to TRBJ1-2, with 7 bases lining up with TRBD1. The CDR3 sequence is 15 residues long. V lost 1 base, J lost 5 bases, and 7 bases stayed unmatched. CDR3 nucleotide sequence: TGTGCCAGCAGTTTAGAGGCGGACAGGAGGTATGGCTACACCTTC. It codes for CASSLEADRRYGYTF.

The chain recombines TRBV12-3 or TRBV12-4 with TRBJ1-2; D is possibly TRBD1 (5 bases). The V end was cut by 4 bases, the J end by 8 bases, with 11 bases between. There are 12 residues in the CDR3. CDR3 in amino acids: CASSWAGSGYTF. Written as DNA, the CDR3 is TGTGCCAGCAGTTGGGCAGGGTCCGGCTACACCTTC.

This clonotype was counted a few times. The rearrangement uses TRBV6-2 or TRBV6-3 and TRBJ2-5; 7 nucleotides agree with TRBD1. The CDR3 is made up of 15 amino acids. The V gene end was trimmed by 6 bases and the J gene end by 2 bases; junction bases not matched to a gene: 9. Germline V lookup: CDR1 MNHEY, CDR2 SVGEGT. CDR3: CASRSYRGKQETQYF. DNA of the CDR3: TGTGCCAGCAGGAGTTACAGGGGCAAACAAGAGACCCAGTACTTC.

The V and J genes are TRBV27 and TRBJ1-1; no firm D call. The CDR3 has 17 amino acids. V lost 8 bases and J 0 bases, leaving 22 bases between the germline ends. Germline values: CDR1 MNHEY, CDR2 SMNVEV (reference sequence). In DNA, the CDR3 is TGTGCCAGCCTCCCTTACGTAGGGAGGGTTATGAACACTGAAGCTTTCTTT. Translation gives CASLPYVGRVMNTEAFF.

This clonotype showed up just a few times. The chain couples TRBV7-6 to TRBJ2-1; D is unresolved. Trimming shortened V by 5 bases and J by 0 bases, and 14 bases separated the two germline ends. The CDR3 is 16 residues long. Germline lookup yields CDR1 SGHVS and CDR2 FNYEAQ. The CDR3 reads CASSHPTGSSYNEQFF. The CDR3 DNA is TGTGCCAGCAGCCACCCGACTGGAAGCTCCTACAATGAGCAGTTCTTC.

This clonotype was picked up a small number of times. The chain uses TRBV7-2 and TRBJ2-7; possibly TRBD2 for D (5 bases). Trimming cost V 4 bases and J 2 bases, with 12 bases left between them. Per germline, CDR1 SGHTA and CDR2 FQGNSA. CDR3 length equals 14 residues. CDR3 DNA sequence: TGTGCCAGCAGCTACTCGAGGGCAACCTACGAGCAGTACTTC. Amino acids: CASSYSRATYEQYF.

The V gene is TRBV11-2, the J gene TRBJ2-5, with 10 bases lining up with TRBD2. The trim removed 5 bases at V and 6 bases at J, leaving 9 bases unmatched. The CDR3 is 15 residues long. Germline-derived CDR1 and CDR2 are SGHAT and FQNNGV. CDR3 amino acids: CASSGASGSSKTQYF. As DNA, the CDR3 is TGTGCCAGCAGCGGAGCTAGCGGGAGTTCGAAGACCCAGTACTTC.

The chain recombines TRBV6-2 or TRBV6-3 with TRBJ2-7; TRBD2 matches at 10 bases. The CDR3 length is 16 residues. Germline assignment: CDR1 MNHEY and CDR2 SVGEGT. With 2 bases clipped from V and 2 bases from J, the junction kept 6 bases outside the gene matches. CDR3 sequence (DNA): TGTGCCAGCAGTTACATAGCGGGAGGTCACCCCTACGAGCAGTACTTC. This encodes CASSYIAGGHPYEQYF.

This clonotype was counted only a few times. J is TRBJ2-3 and V is TRBV5-6; no clear D. CDR1 and CDR2 (germline): SGHDT, YYEEEE. The CDR3 is 14 residues long. Trimming removed 0 bases at V and 13 bases at J, with 18 bases between. CDR3 nucleotide sequence: TGTGCCAGCAGCTTGGGTACCACCCCTGAATCGGAGTATTTT. It translates to CASSLGTTPESEYF.

The chain recombines TRBV27 with TRBJ2-1; TRBD2 agrees at 12 bases. CDR1 is MNHEY, CDR2 SMNVEV, per germline (reference sequence). CDR3 length: 15 residues. V lost 4 bases and J lost 8; bases outside the gene matches: 6. The CDR3, as DNA: TGTGCCAGCAGTTCCTGGACTAGCGGGATGGATGAGCAGTTCTTC. Protein: CASSSWTSGMDEQFF.

This clonotype was counted a few times. The chain carries TRBV7-8 and TRBJ2-1; D perhaps matches TRBD1 (6 bases). CDR1 is SGHVS, CDR2 FQNEAQ, per germline. V lost 3 bases and J lost 9, with 18 bases in between. The CDR3 covers 15 residues. The CDR3 region has the DNA TGTGCCAGCAGCTTCAGGGGCCTGGTTGACGGTGAGCAGTTCTTC. This codes for CASSFRGLVDGEQFF.